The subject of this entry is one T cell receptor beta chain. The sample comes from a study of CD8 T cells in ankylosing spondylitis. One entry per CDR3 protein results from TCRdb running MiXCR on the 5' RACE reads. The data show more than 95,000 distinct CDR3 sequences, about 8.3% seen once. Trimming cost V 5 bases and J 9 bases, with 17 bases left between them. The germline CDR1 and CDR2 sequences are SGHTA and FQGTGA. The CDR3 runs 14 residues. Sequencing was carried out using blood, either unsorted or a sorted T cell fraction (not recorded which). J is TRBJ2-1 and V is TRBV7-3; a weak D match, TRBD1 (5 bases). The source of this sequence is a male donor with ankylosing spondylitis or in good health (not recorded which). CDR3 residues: CASSRQPSSTEQFF. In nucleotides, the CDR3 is TGTGCCAGCAGCCGACAGCCCTCCTCGACTGAGCAGTTCTTC.